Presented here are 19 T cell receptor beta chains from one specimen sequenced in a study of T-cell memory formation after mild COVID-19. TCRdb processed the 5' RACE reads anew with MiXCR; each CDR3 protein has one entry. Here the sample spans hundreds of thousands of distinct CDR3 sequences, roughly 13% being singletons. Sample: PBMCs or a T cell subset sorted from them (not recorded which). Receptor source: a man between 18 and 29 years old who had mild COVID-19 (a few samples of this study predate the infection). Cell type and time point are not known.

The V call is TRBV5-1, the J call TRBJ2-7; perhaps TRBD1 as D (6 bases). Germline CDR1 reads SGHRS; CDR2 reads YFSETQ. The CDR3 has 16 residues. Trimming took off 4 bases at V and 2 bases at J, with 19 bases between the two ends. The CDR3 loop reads CASSPRTDRPTYEQYF. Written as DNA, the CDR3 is TGCGCCAGCAGCCCCCGCACGGACAGACCGACCTACGAGCAGTACTTC.

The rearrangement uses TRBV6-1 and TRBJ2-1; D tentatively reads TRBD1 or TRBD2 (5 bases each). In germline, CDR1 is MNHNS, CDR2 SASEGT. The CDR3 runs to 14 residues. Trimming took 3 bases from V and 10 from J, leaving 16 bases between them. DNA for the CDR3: TGTGCCAGCAGTGAGATTGAGAGGGGCGAGGAGCAGTTCTTC. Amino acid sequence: CASSEIERGEEQFF.

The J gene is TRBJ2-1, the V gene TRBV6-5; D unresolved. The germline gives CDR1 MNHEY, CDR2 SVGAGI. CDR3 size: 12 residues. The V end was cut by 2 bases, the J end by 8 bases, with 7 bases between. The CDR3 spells CASSYDADEQFF. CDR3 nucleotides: TGTGCCAGCAGTTACGACGCGGATGAGCAGTTCTTC.

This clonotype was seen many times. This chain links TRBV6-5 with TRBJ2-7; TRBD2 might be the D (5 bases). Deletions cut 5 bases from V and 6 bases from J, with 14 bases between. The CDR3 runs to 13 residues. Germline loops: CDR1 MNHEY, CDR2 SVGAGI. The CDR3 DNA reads TGTGCCAGCAGTCTCCCGGCCACTAGCGAGCAGTACTTC. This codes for CASSLPATSEQYF.

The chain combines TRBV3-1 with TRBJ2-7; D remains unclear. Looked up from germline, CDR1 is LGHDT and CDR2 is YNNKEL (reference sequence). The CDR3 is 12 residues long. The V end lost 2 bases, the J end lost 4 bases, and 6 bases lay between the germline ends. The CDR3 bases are TGTGCCAGCAGCCAACCGTGGTACGAGCAGTACGTC. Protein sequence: CASSQPWYEQYV.

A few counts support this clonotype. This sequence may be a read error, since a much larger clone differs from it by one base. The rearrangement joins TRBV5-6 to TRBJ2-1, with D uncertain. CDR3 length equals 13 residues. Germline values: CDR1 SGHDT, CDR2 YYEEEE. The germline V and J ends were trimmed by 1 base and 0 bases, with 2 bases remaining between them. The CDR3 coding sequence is TGTGCCAGCAGCTTGAACTCCTACAATGAGCAGTTCTTC. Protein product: CASSLNSYNEQFF.

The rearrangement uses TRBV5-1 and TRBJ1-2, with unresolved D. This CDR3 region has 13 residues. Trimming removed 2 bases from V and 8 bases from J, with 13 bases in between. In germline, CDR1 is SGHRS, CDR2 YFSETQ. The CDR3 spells CASSLESPEGYTF. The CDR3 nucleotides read TGCGCCAGCAGCTTAGAGAGCCCGGAGGGCTACACCTTC. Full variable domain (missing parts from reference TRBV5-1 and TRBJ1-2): KAGVTQTPRYLIKTRGQQVTLSCSPISGHRSVSWYQQTPGQGLQFLFEYFSETQRNKGNFPGRFSGRQFSNSRSEMNVSTLELGDSALYLCASSLESPEGYTFGSGTRLTVV.

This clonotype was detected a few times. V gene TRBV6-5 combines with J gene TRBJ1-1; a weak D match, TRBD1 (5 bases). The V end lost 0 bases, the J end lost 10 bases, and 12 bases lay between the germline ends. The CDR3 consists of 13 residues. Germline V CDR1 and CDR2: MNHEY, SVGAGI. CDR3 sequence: CASSYSGGFGAFF. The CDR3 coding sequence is TGTGCCAGCAGTTACTCTGGGGGGTTCGGAGCTTTCTTT.

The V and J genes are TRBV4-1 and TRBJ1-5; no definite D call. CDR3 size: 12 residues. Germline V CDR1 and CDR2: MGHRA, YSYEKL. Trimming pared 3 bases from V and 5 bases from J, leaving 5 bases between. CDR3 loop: CASSHLDQPQHF. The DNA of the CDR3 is TGCGCCAGCAGCCATTTAGATCAGCCCCAGCATTTT.

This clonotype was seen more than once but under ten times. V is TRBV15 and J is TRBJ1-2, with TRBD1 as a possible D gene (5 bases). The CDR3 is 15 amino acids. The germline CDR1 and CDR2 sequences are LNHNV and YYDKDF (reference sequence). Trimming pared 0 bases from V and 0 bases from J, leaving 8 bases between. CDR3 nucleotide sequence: TGTGCCACCAGCAGAGAGGGGGAAGCTAACTATGGCTACACCTTC. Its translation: CATSREGEANYGYTF.

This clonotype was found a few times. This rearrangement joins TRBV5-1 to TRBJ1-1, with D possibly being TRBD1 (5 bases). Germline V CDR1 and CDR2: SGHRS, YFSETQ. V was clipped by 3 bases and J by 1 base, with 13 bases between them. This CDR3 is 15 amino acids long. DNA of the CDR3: TGCGCCAGCAGCTCCTTTCCAACAGGGAACACTGAAGCTTTCTTT. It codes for CASSSFPTGNTEAFF.

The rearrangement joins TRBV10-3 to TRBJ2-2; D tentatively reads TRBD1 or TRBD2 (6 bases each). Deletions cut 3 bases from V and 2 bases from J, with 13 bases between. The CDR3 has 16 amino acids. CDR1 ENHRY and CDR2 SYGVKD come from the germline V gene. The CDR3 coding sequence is TGTGCCATCAGTGACCAGGGGACTTTCAACACCGGGGAGCTGTTTTTT. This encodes CAISDQGTFNTGELFF.

CDR3 in DNA: TGTGCCAGCGGGACAGCTAATGAAAAACTGTTTTTT. Protein: CASGTANEKLFF. This chain joins TRBV9 and TRBJ1-4; 7 nucleotides line up with TRBD1. CDR1 is SGDLS, CDR2 YYNGEE, per germline. Losses at the gene ends were 7 bases for V and 3 bases for J; bases not matched to a gene: 0. This CDR3 has 12 residues.

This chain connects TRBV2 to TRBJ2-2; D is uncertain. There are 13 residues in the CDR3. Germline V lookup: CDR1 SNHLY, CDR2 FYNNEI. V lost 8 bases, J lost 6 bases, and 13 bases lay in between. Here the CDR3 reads CASAFDPPGELFF. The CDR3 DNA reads TGTGCCAGCGCCTTTGACCCTCCCGGGGAGCTGTTTTTT.

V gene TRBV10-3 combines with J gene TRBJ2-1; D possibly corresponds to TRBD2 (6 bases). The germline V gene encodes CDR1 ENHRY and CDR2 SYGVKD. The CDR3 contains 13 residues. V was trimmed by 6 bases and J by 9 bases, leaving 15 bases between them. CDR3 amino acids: CAIREVVEGEQFF. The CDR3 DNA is TGTGCCATCAGGGAAGTCGTGGAGGGTGAGCAGTTCTTC.

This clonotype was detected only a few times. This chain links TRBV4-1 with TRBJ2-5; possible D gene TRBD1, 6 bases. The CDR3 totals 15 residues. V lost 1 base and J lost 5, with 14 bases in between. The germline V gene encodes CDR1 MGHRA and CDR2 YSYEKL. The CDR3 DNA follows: TGCGCCAGCAGCCAAGGTTGGGACAATTCGGAGACCCAGTACTTC. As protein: CASSQGWDNSETQYF.

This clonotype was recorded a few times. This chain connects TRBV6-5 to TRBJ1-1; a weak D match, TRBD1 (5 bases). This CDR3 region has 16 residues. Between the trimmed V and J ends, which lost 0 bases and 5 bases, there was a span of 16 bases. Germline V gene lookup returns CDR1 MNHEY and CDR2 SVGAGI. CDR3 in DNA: TGTGCCAGCAGTTACTCGAAGAGGGGCAGAGGGACTGAAGCTTTCTTT. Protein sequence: CASSYSKRGRGTEAFF.

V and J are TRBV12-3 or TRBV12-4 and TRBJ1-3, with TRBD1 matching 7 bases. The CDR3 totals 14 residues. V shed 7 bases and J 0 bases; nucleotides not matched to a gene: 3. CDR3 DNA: TGTGCCAGCACCAGACAGGGCTCTGGAAACACCATATATTTT. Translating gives CASTRQGSGNTIYF.

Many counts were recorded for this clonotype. CDR3 DNA: TGCGCCAGCAGGGACAGCTACGAGCAGTACTTC. This codes for CASRDSYEQYF. This chain uses TRBV5-1 with TRBJ2-7; TRBD1 might be the D (6 bases). V was trimmed by 5 bases and J by 3 bases, leaving 6 bases between them. Germline V CDR1 and CDR2: SGHRS, YFSETQ. The CDR3 sequence is 11 residues long.